This T cell receptor (beta chain) was sequenced for a study of patients and donors after allogeneic stem cell transplantation. One entry per CDR3 protein, called by TCRdb with MiXCR from the RT-PCR reads. The repertoire holds 150,000 to 200,000 distinct CDR3 sequences, with 30% as singletons. The TCR comes from a human donor who was either an allogeneic HSCT recipient or a stem cell or donor lymphocyte infusion donor (not recorded which). It is not recorded whose cells these are; they may come from a transplant donor. Sequencing was done on a sample of blood, either unsorted or a sorted T cell fraction (not recorded which).

The CDR3: CASSQGIVETQYF. Here the CDR3 DNA reads TGTGCCAGCAGCCAAGGAATCGTAGAGACCCAGTACTTC. V gene TRBV3-1 combines with J gene TRBJ2-5; D ambiguous. Germline lookup yields CDR1 LGHDT and CDR2 YNNKEL (reference sequence). The CDR3 length is 13 residues. Trimming took 1 base from V and 4 from J, leaving 7 bases between them.